A single sample gave rise to the 9 T cell receptor beta chains below, sequenced in a study of Tregs in tolerant kidney transplant recipients. Generated by immunoSEQ multiplex PCR, the TCRdb table keeps only in-frame clones and is missing some. The repertoire holds 75,000 to 100,000 clones, under 95% seen once, with around 1.6% in the top ten. Related graft donors supplied nonmyeloablative bone marrow transplants, and mixed chimerism was transient. The sample consisted of CD4+ T cells from blood (PBMCs), taken 12 months after the transplant. The receptors here all came from a human patient who received a combined kidney and bone marrow transplant. Some T cells may be transferred from the graft donor.

V gene TRBV19 combines with J gene TRBJ2-7; a possible D gene is TRBD2 (6 bases). CDR3 length: 14 amino acids. Germline V gene sequence: CDR1 LNHDA, CDR2 SQIVND (reference sequence). Trimming removed 5 bases from V and 5 bases from J, with 16 bases in between. The CDR3 bases are TGTGCCAGTAGTCGGCCCAGCGGGTCCCACGAGCAGTACTTC. It codes for CASSRPSGSHEQYF.

V and J are TRBV4-2 and TRBJ2-7, with TRBD2 matching over 7 bases. This CDR3 spans 17 amino acids. Losses at the gene ends were 4 bases for V and 7 bases for J; bases not matched to a gene: 19. CDR1 and CDR2 from the germline V gene are LGHNA and YNFKEQ. CDR3 in amino acids: CASSRTGGEGQDREQYF. CDR3 sequence (DNA): TGTGCCAGCAGCCGAACTGGGGGGGAGGGCCAGGATCGGGAGCAGTACTTC.

This clone was recorded only once. The V and J genes are TRBV5-4 and TRBJ2-3; no reliable D call. From germline, CDR1 is SGHNT and CDR2 YYREEE (reference sequence). The CDR3 consists of 14 residues. Trimming pared 1 base from V and 3 bases from J, leaving 9 bases between. The CDR3 region is CASSLFTQTDTQYF. The CDR3 nucleotides read TGTGCCAGCAGCTTGTTTACACAGACAGATACGCAGTATTTT.

The chain uses TRBV29-1 and TRBJ1-1, with TRBD1 identical over 11 bases. The CDR3 consists of 14 residues. V gave up 6 bases and J gave up 6 bases; unmatched junction bases: 9. Germline CDR1 is SQVTM and CDR2 is ANQGSEA. As DNA, the CDR3 is TGCAGCGTCCCAGATCGGGACAGGGGGTCTGAAGCTTTCTTT. Encoded protein: CSVPDRDRGSEAFF.

Here the CDR3 DNA reads TGCAGCGTTGAAATGGGTCGTGAGGCTGAAGCTTTCTTT. Amino acid sequence: CSVEMGREAEAFF. The genes are TRBV29-1 and TRBJ1-1; D unresolved. The CDR3 extends over 13 amino acids. V was cut by 2 bases and J by 6 bases, with 13 bases left in between. Germline lookup yields CDR1 SQVTM and CDR2 ANQGSEA. Full variable domain (missing parts from reference TRBV29-1 and TRBJ1-1): SAVISQKPSRDICQRGTSLTIQCQVDSQVTMMFWYRQQPGQSLTLIATANQGSEATYESGFVIDKFPISRPNLTFSTLTVSNMSPEDSSIYLCSVEMGREAEAFFGQGTRLTVV.

In the case of this clone: The sample holds other DNA sequences that translate to the same CDR3. The chain has TRBV27 and TRBJ2-5, with a tentative D call TRBD2 (6 bases). There are 14 residues in the CDR3. Germline loops: CDR1 MNHEY, CDR2 SMNVEV (reference sequence). V lost 8 bases to trimming and J lost 0 bases, with 13 bases between them. CDR3 sequence: CASGSGNNQETQYF. The CDR3 nucleotides are TGTGCCAGCGGTAGCGGAAACAACCAAGAGACCCAGTACTTC.

The chain recombines TRBV2 with TRBJ1-1; the D gene is possibly TRBD1 (6 bases). Trimming pared 3 bases from V and 3 bases from J, leaving 17 bases between. The CDR3 contains 16 residues. Germline V CDR1 and CDR2: SNHLY, FYNNEI. CDR3 in amino acids: CASSDLWTDLYTEAFF. CDR3 DNA sequence: TGTGCCAGCAGTGACTTATGGACAGACTTATACACTGAAGCTTTCTTT.

V is TRBV28 and J is TRBJ2-2; weak D call: TRBD2 (6 bases). Germline-derived CDR1 and CDR2 are MDHEN and SYDVKM. CDR3 size: 15 residues. Trimming shortened V by 4 bases and J by 0 bases, and 9 bases separated the two germline ends. The CDR3 here is CASSSDYSNTGELFF. The CDR3, as DNA: TGTGCCAGCAGTTCGGACTATTCGAACACCGGGGAGCTGTTTTTT. The variable domain in full, with the rest retrieved from reference TRBV28 and TRBJ2-2, is DVKVTQSSRYLVKRTGEKVFLECVQDMDHENMFWYRQDPGLGLRLIYFSYDVKMKEKGDIPEGYSVSREKKERFSLILESASTNQTSMYLCASSSDYSNTGELFFGEGSRLTVL.

The chain uses TRBV28 and TRBJ1-2, with 8 bases that match TRBD1. CDR3 size: 14 residues. V shed 5 bases and J 2 bases; nucleotides not matched to a gene: 4. Per germline, CDR1 MDHEN and CDR2 SYDVKM. The CDR3 DNA sequence: TGTGCCAGCAGTCCCGCAGGGGGCAACTATGGCTACACCTTC. Its protein product is CASSPAGGNYGYTF.